This T cell receptor beta chain was recovered during a study of T cell repertoires in aging, cancer and after chemotherapy. Study in general: Approximately 9 million TCR reads made up the full dataset.

This clonotype is large by share. Germline-derived CDR1 and CDR2 are MRHNA and SNTAGT. This CDR3 is 14 amino acids long. V lost 2 bases to trimming and J lost 5 bases; unmatched junction nucleotides: 0. Amplification of TCR beta used genomic DNA extracted from peripheral blood. A mixed TRB-A/B primer pool amplified rearranged TRB by multiplex touch-down PCR. Each CDR3 protein gets one entry after TCRdb re-called the multiplex PCR reads with MiXCR. This sample has roughly 2,200 distinct CDR3 sequences; approximately 28% occur once, and the top ten carry around 8.5%. The gene calls are TRBV6-4 and TRBJ2-3; TRBD2 matches 11 bases. The material sequenced was blood. This TCR derives from a human donor with a solid tumor. The CDR3 DNA reads as TGTGCCAGCAGTGACGGACTAGCGGGAGATACGCAGTATTTT. It codes for CASSDGLAGDTQYF.